This paragraph covers one TCR beta chain sequence. The specificity of this receptor is unknown. Base qualities are missing; no much larger clone stands one base away. These data are taken from a study of shared clonotypes between healthy human individuals (dated by TCRdb to the early 2020s). General notes on the study: The cohort comprised two women and a few men aged 18 to 49 years. Between about 0.85 and 10 billion PBMCs per donor were obtained by leukapheresis. For each donor, CD4 naive and CD4 memory were each given three plates, CD8 naive was given two plates, and CD8 memory was given one plate. The study deeply sequenced blood TCR repertoires of roughly five healthy adults to estimate repertoire size and the extent of clonotype sharing between individuals. To increase sequencing depth and limit assay-specific biases, different laboratories used diverse techniques to prepare libraries and sequence TCR repertoires. Overall study results and their limits: Even with the large sequencing depth, rarefaction of the sorted-subset datasets indicated that sequencing was incomplete. About 5% of naive CD4, around 4% of naive CD8, 2.3% of memory CD4, and approximately 0.4% of memory CD8 clonotypes were shared across a few donors. Clonotypes shared by all four sorted-subset donors showed higher generation probabilities than non-shared clonotypes. Sampling was limited to blood, and TCR repertoires in tissue likely differ from TCR repertoires in blood. The small number of donors limited the genetic and exposure-history diversity represented. Estimated clonotype richness was generally larger for naive than for memory subsets. Based on pairwise subsampling, the degree of clonotype sharing among donors was expected to be affected by sequencing depth.

CD8 naive samples were CD45RO-negative cells positively selected for CCR7, giving a CD45RA+CCR7+ population that excluded TemRA cells. The donors were healthy, HIV-negative adults who had no recently reported acute infections or vaccinations. All donors were Caucasian adults living in Nashville, Tennessee, USA. Blood was obtained by leukapheresis, after which PBMCs were separated by Ficoll-Histopaque density gradient centrifugation and cryopreserved in liquid nitrogen vapor phase. Purity and quantity of every magnetically sorted T cell population were checked by analytical flow cytometry. Each sorted fraction had its genomic DNA isolated and then quantified by UV absorbance on a Nanodrop 2000c. TCR CDR3 regions were amplified from genomic DNA by multiplex PCR using the deep immunoSEQ assay. Extracted genomic DNA from each cell subset was spread evenly across all wells of several immunoSEQ 96-well plates, with each plate serving as a replicate. For sorted subsets, about 210 ng of genomic DNA, equivalent to around 30,000 T cell genomes, went into each replicate PCR. Purified libraries were measured with a Qubit 3.0 fluorometer, size-checked on a Bioanalyzer 2100, and measured again with the KAPA Library Quantification kit. Every immunoSEQ 96-well plate was sequenced on a separate single-read 150-cycle Illumina NextSeq 550 flow cell. The study's own analysis went as follows. Because the immunoSEQ output held only junctional sequences and lacked quality scores, the filtering could not match the filtering applied to full-length reads. Sequences were annotated with PyIR, a Python wrapper for IgBLAST v1.9, and V/J genes and CDR3 were assigned using IMGT germline references. Reads were removed for weak V/J assignments (E-value above 1e-6), missing CDR3, stop codons, out-of-frame junctions, or ambiguous translated residues. V3J clonotypes were defined by identical inferred V gene, J gene, and CDR3 amino acid sequence. Percentage overlap between repertoires was computed as shared unique clonotypes divided by the size of the smaller repertoire. Three approaches were used to assess repertoire richness: RTK rarefaction, the Chao1 estimator, and Recon v2.1 estimates of unobserved clonotypes. OLGA was used to compute generation probabilities for all TCRbeta clonotypes that the gDNA method yielded from four donors. The table comes from immuneACCESS by way of TCRdb, which keeps in-frame sequences with V and J called. Part of the clones is missing from these tables; in studies checked, under half for an unresolved V gene and the rest for unknown reasons. D and trimming were read from the DNA, whereas the V and J calls and clone size are those reported in that table. This sample comprises about 2.1 million clones, 90% to 95% of them detected only once. The ten largest clonotypes hold around 1.8% of the sample.

Cut back by 5 bases and 7 bases, the V and J ends lie 14 bases apart. Per the germline V gene, MGHRA is the CDR1 and YSYEKL is the CDR2. The CDR3 holds 13 amino acids from the cysteine to the phenylalanine. The CDR3 DNA has 39 bases and is translated from base 1. The chain is encoded by TRBV4-1 joined to TRBJ1-1; TRBD1 could be the D gene, as 6 bases match. The sequence was collected from a man aged 18 to 29 in good health. Some clones in this sample may be carry-over from other donors' samples. What was sequenced was naive CD8+ T cells from PBMCs. This sample's cell subset or site label indicates: CD45RA+CCR7+. For the CDR3, the sequence is CASSYQGNLEAFF. The DNA sequence is given as TGCGCCAGCAGCTATCAGGGGAACCTTGAAGCTTTCTTT.